One and the same sample provided the 32 T cell receptor beta chains below, sequenced in a study of T cell clones after liver transplantation. The repertoire was sequenced with immunoSEQ multiplex PCR; TCRdb's copy has only in-frame clones and lacks some. The data show 53,000 or so clones, approximately 84% seen once. The sample was CD4+ T cells from blood, taken before liver transplant. The receptors shown here come from a human donor who received a liver transplant.

This rearrangement joins TRBV7-2 to TRBJ2-5; tentatively, D is TRBD1 (6 bases). The germline V gene encodes CDR1 SGHTA and CDR2 FQGNSA. The CDR3 sequence is 15 residues long. Trimming took off 1 base at V and 5 bases at J, with 14 bases between the two ends. DNA of the CDR3: TGTGCCAGCAGCTTAGGAAGGACAGTTAGGGAGACCCAGTACTTC. It is translated as CASSLGRTVRETQYF.

A single count supports this clone. This sequence joins TRBV5-1 and TRBJ2-3, with D uncertain. The CDR3 length is 14 residues. CDR1 and CDR2 from the germline V gene are SGHRS and YFSETQ. Trimming took 3 bases from V and 2 from J, leaving 10 bases between them. Here the CDR3 reads CASSWSIFTDTQYF. Written as DNA, the CDR3 is TGCGCCAGCAGCTGGAGTATTTTCACAGATACGCAGTATTTT. The full variable domain, with the rest looked up from reference TRBV5-1 and TRBJ2-3, is KAGVTQTPRYLIKTRGQQVTLSCSPISGHRSVSWYQQTPGQGLQFLFEYFSETQRNKGNFPGRFSGRQFSNSRSEMNVSTLELGDSALYLCASSWSIFTDTQYFGPGTRLTVL.

The V and J genes are TRBV6-1 and TRBJ2-7; D is undetermined. The germline V gene has CDR1 MNHNS and CDR2 SASEGT. The CDR3 covers 10 residues. V shed 6 bases and J shed 3 bases, with 3 bases lying between them. CDR3 protein: CASSHYEQYF. For the CDR3, the DNA is TGTGCCAGCAGCCACTACGAGCAGTACTTC.

This clone was seen a single time. This chain connects TRBV9 to TRBJ2-2, with TRBD1 matching 7 bases. CDR3 length: 15 amino acids. V gave up 4 bases and J gave up 2 bases; unmatched junction bases: 5. CDR1 is SGDLS, CDR2 YYNGEE, per germline. The CDR3 bases are TGTGCCAGCAGCTCTAGACAGGGTAACACCGGGGAGCTGTTTTTT. This codes for CASSSRQGNTGELFF.

This clone appeared once. J is TRBJ2-2 and V is TRBV6-5, with D hard to call. The CDR3 has 16 amino acids. Per the germline V gene, CDR1 is MNHEY and CDR2 is SVGAGI. Trimming removed 2 bases at V and 4 bases at J, with 14 bases between. The CDR3 here is CASSYTDGPGTGELFF. The CDR3 DNA reads as TGTGCCAGCAGTTACACCGACGGTCCGGGCACCGGGGAGCTGTTTTTT.

This chain connects TRBV7-9 to TRBJ1-5; 7 nucleotides match TRBD1. Germline V CDR1 and CDR2: SEHNR, FQNEAQ (reference sequence). This CDR3 has 16 amino acids. The junction had 7 bases not matched to a gene; V was cut back by 5 bases and J by 0 bases. The CDR3 loop reads CASSKGTVYSNQPQHF. The DNA of the CDR3 is TGTGCCAGCAGCAAAGGGACAGTTTATAGCAATCAGCCCCAGCATTTT.

The V gene is TRBV5-5, the J gene TRBJ2-7; no firm D call. The CDR3 loop spans 12 amino acids. The germline gives CDR1 SGHKS, CDR2 YYEKEE (reference sequence). V lost 0 bases and J 4 bases, leaving 5 bases between the germline ends. The CDR3 sequence is CASSLVGYEQYF. For the CDR3, the DNA is TGTGCCAGCAGCTTGGTGGGATACGAGCAGTACTTC.

The rearrangement joins TRBV5-1 to TRBJ2-3; tentative D call: TRBD1 (6 bases). Germline assignment: CDR1 SGHRS and CDR2 YFSETQ. V lost 2 bases and J 5 bases, leaving 18 bases between the germline ends. This CDR3 comprises 16 residues. The CDR3 DNA reads as TGCGCCAGCAGCTTACAGGGTCAAGGGGGAATAGATACGCAGTATTTT. As protein: CASSLQGQGGIDTQYF.

The CDR3 sequence is CASLEGSGLPAGELFF. The CDR3 region has the DNA TGCGCCAGCCTAGAGGGGTCGGGGCTCCCTGCTGGGGAGCTGTTTTTT. The V gene is TRBV5-1, the J gene TRBJ2-2; either TRBD1 or TRBD2 may fit D (5 bases each). Germline V gene data show CDR1 as SGHRS and CDR2 as YFSETQ. The V end lost 7 bases, the J end lost 8 bases, and 24 bases lay between the germline ends. The CDR3 spans 16 residues.

V and J are TRBV7-3 and TRBJ1-1, with a weak D call TRBD1 (6 bases). Per germline, CDR1 SGHTA and CDR2 FQGTGA. The CDR3 consists of 13 residues. Trimming took 5 bases from V and 10 from J, leaving 17 bases between them. CDR3 DNA: TGTGCCAGCAGCCAACCCTGGACAGTGGGAGCTTTCTTT. Its protein product is CASSQPWTVGAFF.

The V and J genes are TRBV5-4 and TRBJ2-7, with TRBD1 identical over 7 bases. This CDR3 has 15 amino acids. The germline V gene has CDR1 SGHNT and CDR2 YYREEE (reference sequence). With V trimmed by 3 bases and J by 3 bases, 9 bases remained unmatched. The chain's CDR3 is CASSSVGAGGYEQYF. The CDR3 nucleotides read TGTGCCAGCAGCTCAGTTGGGGCAGGGGGCTACGAGCAGTACTTC.

This clone is judged medium-sized (0.01 to 0.1%). This chain uses TRBV6-5 with TRBJ1-2; D possibly corresponds to TRBD1 (6 bases). V was trimmed by 6 bases and J by 4 bases, leaving 9 bases between them. The CDR3 has 12 residues. CDR1 and CDR2 from the germline V gene are MNHEY and SVGAGI. The CDR3: CASRDRIYGYTF. DNA for the CDR3: TGTGCCAGCAGAGACAGGATCTATGGCTACACCTTC.

This clone was seen a handful of times. The chain couples TRBV2 to TRBJ2-1, with D maybe TRBD1 (5 bases). Germline CDR1 is SNHLY and CDR2 is FYNNEI. With 7 bases removed from V and 5 bases from J, the gap between germline ends came to 12 bases. This CDR3 is built from 13 residues. This chain's CDR3 is CASTGILDNEQFF. The DNA of the CDR3 is TGTGCCAGCACAGGGATTCTTGACAATGAGCAGTTCTTC.

This clone was detected only once. V and J are TRBV7-9 and TRBJ2-3; perhaps TRBD2 as D (5 bases). The CDR3 loop spans 14 amino acids. CDR1 and CDR2 from the germline V gene are SEHNR and FQNEAQ (reference sequence). V was trimmed by 8 bases and J by 5 bases, leaving 17 bases between them. DNA for the CDR3: TGTGCCAGCTCCCCTTCATCCGGGATAGATACGCAGTATTTT. It yields the protein CASSPSSGIDTQYF.

This clone has more than one count but fewer than ten. This chain joins TRBV25-1 and TRBJ2-7, with D possibly matching TRBD2 (5 bases). V was trimmed by 2 bases and J by 9 bases, leaving 14 bases between them. This CDR3 is built from 13 residues. Germline V gene sequence: CDR1 MGHDK, CDR2 SYGVNS. DNA of the CDR3: TGTGCCAGCAGTGAACGGGATCCCACGGGGCAGTACTTC. Amino acids: CASSERDPTGQYF.

To note about this clone: Other DNA sequences of this sample code for an identical CDR3. The chain employs TRBV6-1 and TRBJ1-2; D unresolved. This CDR3 has 13 amino acids. The germline V and J ends were trimmed by 1 base and 5 bases, with 8 bases remaining between them. CDR1 and CDR2 from the germline V gene are MNHNS and SASEGT. DNA of the CDR3: TGTGCCAGCAGTGAAGGCTTGAGATATGGCTACACCTTC. Translation gives CASSEGLRYGYTF.

The CDR3 sequence is CASSSSFWRTQSYTGELFF. As DNA, the CDR3 is TGTGCCAGCAGTTCCTCCTTTTGGCGGACCCAGAGTTACACCGGGGAGCTGTTTTTT. This rearrangement joins TRBV27 to TRBJ2-2; no clear D gene. The V end was cut by 4 bases, the J end by 3 bases, with 24 bases between. This CDR3 has 19 amino acids. Germline V gene data show CDR1 as MNHEY and CDR2 as SMNVEV (reference sequence).

This clone was picked up many times. The chain employs TRBV11-2 and TRBJ2-2; D remains unclear. The ends were cut back, 6 bases at V and 1 base at J, with 6 bases in the middle. Looked up from germline, CDR1 is SGHAT and CDR2 is FQNNGV. The CDR3 has 13 amino acids. CDR3 amino acids: CASRGWNTGELFF. DNA for the CDR3: TGTGCCAGCAGGGGCTGGAACACCGGGGAGCTGTTTTTT. The full variable domain, with the rest looked up from reference TRBV11-2 and TRBJ2-2, is EAGVAQSPRYKIIEKRQSVAFWCNPISGHATLYWYQQILGQGPKLLIQFQNNGVVDDSQLPKDRFSAERLKGVDSTLKIQPAKLEDSAVYLCASRGWNTGELFFGEGSRLTVL.

The CDR3 reads CASSYTQDSPFTTQYF. CDR3 nucleotides: TGTGCCAGCAGTTACACCCAGGACAGCCCGTTTACGACGCAGTACTTC. V is TRBV6-5 and J is TRBJ2-7; the D gene is possibly TRBD1 (6 bases). V was shortened by 2 bases and J by 9 bases, with 23 bases between the two germline ends. CDR3 length: 16 residues. Germline CDR1 and CDR2: MNHEY and SVGAGI.

The chain carries TRBV7-3 and TRBJ2-1, with TRBD2 matching over 13 bases. The CDR3 sequence is 17 residues long. Germline values: CDR1 SGHTA, CDR2 FQGTGA. V lost 7 bases to trimming and J lost 7 bases; unmatched junction nucleotides: 13. For the CDR3, the DNA is TGTGCCAGCACAATACTCAGGACTAGCGGGGGCTGGAATGAGCAGTTCTTC. It translates to CASTILRTSGGWNEQFF.

Only a few counts were recorded for this clone. The CDR3 loop is CASSLSRNTGELFF. The CDR3 DNA is TGTGCCAGCAGTTTAAGTAGGAACACCGGGGAGCTGTTTTTT. V is TRBV27 and J is TRBJ2-2; no reliable D call. Trimming cost V 2 bases and J 1 base, with 5 bases left between them. Looked up from germline, CDR1 is MNHEY and CDR2 is SMNVEV (reference sequence). This CDR3 has 14 amino acids.

The chain joins TRBV19 to TRBJ2-2; a weak D match, TRBD1 (6 bases). Per germline, CDR1 LNHDA and CDR2 SQIVND (reference sequence). Trimming removed 2 bases from V and 0 bases from J, with 7 bases in between. The CDR3 runs 15 residues. As DNA, the CDR3 is TGTGCCAGTAGTATACAGGGGACGAACACCGGGGAGCTGTTTTTT. Translation gives CASSIQGTNTGELFF.

The chain combines TRBV19 with TRBJ2-7; TRBD1 aligns across 9 bases. The ends lost 5 bases at V and 3 bases at J; junction bases unmatched: 8. The germline V gene encodes CDR1 LNHDA and CDR2 SQIVND (reference sequence). The CDR3 is made up of 15 amino acids. The CDR3 DNA is TGTGCCAGTAGTGAGACAGGGACAGGGAACTACGAGCAGTACTTC. Translated, it gives CASSETGTGNYEQYF.

There are a few counts of this clone. This chain uses TRBV7-3 with TRBJ2-1; unclear D gene. Trimming left V 1 base short and J 2 bases short, with 3 bases between. CDR3 length: 13 residues. The germline V gene has CDR1 SGHTA and CDR2 FQGTGA. The CDR3, as DNA: TGTGCCAGCAGCTTAAGTGCCTACAATGAGCAGTTCTTC. Residues: CASSLSAYNEQFF.

The chain uses TRBV5-1 and TRBJ1-2; the D is unclear. V lost 0 bases to trimming and J lost 3 bases, with 9 bases between them. CDR1 SGHRS and CDR2 YFSETQ come from the germline V gene. The CDR3 has 14 amino acids. The CDR3 is CASSLVSSDYGYTF. CDR3 nucleotides: TGCGCCAGCAGCTTGGTCAGTTCGGACTATGGCTACACCTTC.

V usage is TRBV7-6 and J usage is TRBJ2-7, with TRBD2 matching 10 bases. V trimming: 2 bases; J trimming: 0 bases; junction bases outside the gene matches: 1. The CDR3 has 15 amino acids. The germline V gene encodes CDR1 SGHVS and CDR2 FNYEAQ. In DNA, the CDR3 is TGTGCCAGCAGCTTAACTAGCGGGATCTCCTACGAGCAGTACTTC. This sequence encodes CASSLTSGISYEQYF. Complete variable domain (other parts from reference TRBV7-6 and TRBJ2-7): GAGVSQSPRYKVTKRGQDVALRCDPISGHVSLYWYRQALGQGPEFLTYFNYEAQQDKSGLPNDRFSAERPEGSISTLTIQRTEQRDSAMYRCASSLTSGISYEQYFGPGTRLTVT.

The CDR3 protein is CASSFSDRSEAFF. CDR3 nucleotides: TGCGCCAGCAGCTTTAGTGACAGGTCTGAAGCTTTCTTT. J is TRBJ1-1 and V is TRBV5-1; D may be TRBD1 (6 bases). Germline-derived CDR1 and CDR2 are SGHRS and YFSETQ. This CDR3 has 13 amino acids. With 2 bases removed from V and 6 bases from J, the gap between germline ends came to 11 bases.

This clone was seen once. The chain employs TRBV19 and TRBJ2-7; 7 nucleotides align to TRBD2. Trimming removed 5 bases from V and 6 bases from J; junction bases left unmatched: 10. The germline V gene has CDR1 LNHDA and CDR2 SQIVND (reference sequence). The CDR3 has 14 residues. CDR3 bases: TGTGCCAGTAGTCCCCGCGGGTCGGGGGGCGAGCAGTACTTC. Translated, it gives CASSPRGSGGEQYF.

The chain carries TRBV9 and TRBJ2-3; TRBD1 matches 7 bases. CDR3 length equals 15 residues. The junction had 14 bases not matched to a gene; V was cut back by 4 bases and J by 9 bases. CDR1 SGDLS and CDR2 YYNGEE come from the germline V gene. The CDR3 nucleotides are TGTGCCAGCAGCCCAATCGAGGGGGCGATAGTCACGCAGTATTTT. Amino acids: CASSPIEGAIVTQYF. Variable domain in full (rest from reference TRBV9 and TRBJ2-3): DSGVTQTPKHLITATGQRVTLRCSPRSGDLSVYWYQQSLDQGLQFLIQYYNGEERAKGNILERFSAQQFPDLHSELNLSSLELGDSALYFCASSPIEGAIVTQYFGPGTRLTVL.

The rearrangement links TRBV9 to TRBJ2-3; 9 bases are a match to TRBD1. V lost 6 bases and J lost 3; bases outside the gene matches: 5. The CDR3 is 14 amino acids. CDR1 is SGDLS, CDR2 YYNGEE, per germline. The CDR3 DNA reads as TGTGCCAGCAAACCGGGACAGGGTACAGATACGCAGTATTTT. This encodes CASKPGQGTDTQYF.

This rearrangement joins TRBV7-2 to TRBJ2-7; 8 nucleotides agree with TRBD2. The CDR3 extends over 14 amino acids. The germline V gene encodes CDR1 SGHTA and CDR2 FQGNSA. Trimming took 5 bases from V and 3 from J; bases not matched to a gene: 6. For the CDR3, the DNA is TGTGCCAGCAGCCTTACGGGGGGGAACTACGAGCAGTACTTC. As protein: CASSLTGGNYEQYF.

The chain links TRBV10-3 to TRBJ2-1, with 14 nucleotides matching TRBD2. The CDR3 runs to 20 residues. J gave up 0 bases and V 5 bases, and 12 bases lay outside the gene matches. Germline loops: CDR1 ENHRY, CDR2 SYGVKD. The CDR3 spells CAISTGTSGSTTSSYNEQFF. The CDR3 DNA is TGTGCCATCAGTACCGGGACTAGCGGGAGCACAACTAGCTCCTACAATGAGCAGTTCTTC.